A selection of T cell receptor beta chains follows, all from one sample in a study of cytomegalovirus exposure and HLA in healthy donors. TCRdb's copy holds only in-frame clones and misses some; the assay was immunoSEQ multiplex PCR. The top ten clones hold over 2.5% of a sample with about 120,000 clones, about 80% of them seen once. The sample taken for sequencing was PBMCs. The receptors were gathered from a male donor in good health and CMV-seronegative. Each CDR3 is given with its conserved first and last residue. Each record gives: CDR3 length, J gene, V gene, CDR3 protein.

15,TRBJ2-1,TRBV7-9,CASSRTSGAPNEQFF
15,TRBJ1-2,TRBV9,CASSVDIVGVDGYTF
15,TRBJ1-2,TRBV18,CASSTKQGANYGYTF
14,TRBJ1-2,TRBV28,CASRRQVGVVGYTF
16,TRBJ1-5,TRBV5-5,CASSLEGVGSNQPQHF
15,TRBJ2-6,TRBV30,CAWRLRGAGANVLTF
16,TRBJ2-3,TRBV15,CATTRGAGARTDTQYF
14,TRBJ2-1,TRBV10-3,CAISRDRSYNEQFF
14,TRBJ2-1,TRBV5-6,CASSALTSGNEQFF
15,TRBJ2-1,TRBV7-9,CASSHIAGGYNEQFF
18,TRBJ1-2,TRBV16,CASSQSIVGTVTNYGYTF
13,TRBJ2-7,TRBV25-1,CASSRTATYEQYF
15,TRBJ2-7,TRBV6-4,CASSDTTQGRKEQYF
16,TRBJ1-1,TRBV5-8,CASSYSRVLGDTEAFF
14,TRBJ2-7,TRBV6-5,CASSLLPTAPEQYF
13,TRBJ1-1,TRBV5-1,CASSLEGVTEAFF
13,TRBJ1-2,TRBV14,CASSQDTGYGYTF
13,TRBJ2-7,TRBV7-7,CASSRDSSDEQYF
13,TRBJ2-7,TRBV18,CASSPTGRNEQYF
13,TRBJ2-1,TRBV30,CATTLTGYNEQFF
16,TRBJ2-7,TRBV18,CASSPLPRAATYEQYF
15,TRBJ1-3,TRBV9,CASSVGQGIGNTIYF
15,TRBJ2-6,TRBV27,CASSLLRTAGNGLTF
11,TRBJ1-2,TRBV5-1,CASTGDRNSTF
16,TRBJ2-5,TRBV7-9,CSSSFSPSGGVETQYF
16,TRBJ1-1,TRBV9,CASSVRPTGVNTEAFF
12,TRBJ1-1,TRBV29-1,CSVIAGGTEAFF
16,TRBJ1-4,TRBV4-1,CASSQGHGQRNEKLFF
15,TRBJ1-2,TRBV19,CASSTGDLGSYGYTF
16,TRBJ2-3,TRBV7-3,CASRAIAGENTDTQYF
11,TRBJ1-2,TRBV19,CASSIRGTPAF
16,TRBJ1-3,TRBV9,CASSGQGLSSGNTIYF